The sample holds one count of the clone carrying this T cell receptor beta chain. The antigen remains unidentified. No neoadjuvant therapy was given before resection to the patients supplying these archived tumor blocks. V dropped 5 bases and J dropped 1 base, with 12 bases sitting between them. The V gene's germline CDR1 is SQVTM and CDR2 ANQGSEA. This CDR3 has 13 amino acids. Measured with immunoSEQ multiplex PCR; TCRdb has only the in-frame clones, and not every one. The table has about 3,500 clones, around 50% seen once; the top ten hold over 15%. This entry comes from a study of CXCR4 blockade with PD-1 therapy in pancreatic cancer. Findings and limits, study-wide: Intratumoral clonality (mean roughly 0.14) exceeded healthy blood (roughly 0.05) but did not track survival.

The V gene is TRBV29-1, the J gene TRBJ2-7; D is uncertain. This TCR was sampled from a human donor with pancreatic ductal adenocarcinoma. Material: tumor tissue. The CDR3 DNA sequence: TGCAGCGTTCGGCCAGGTGAATCCTACGAGCAGTACTTC. Translated: CSVRPGESYEQYF.